This passage covers 31 T cell receptor beta chains from one sample sequenced in a study of T cell repertoires in cytomegalovirus infection. TCRdb reprocessed the reads via MiXCR and lists one record per CDR3 protein. The sample contains 150,000 to 190,000 distinct CDR3 sequences, about 25% of which appear only once. The sequencing input was PBMCs. Receptors were obtained from a human donor in good health (CMV status not recorded). Some clones in this sample may be carry-over from other donors' samples.

CDR3 DNA sequence: TGTGCCAGCAGCTTAGTAATCGCTATAGCGAACACCGGGGAGCTGTTTTTT. Amino acid sequence: CASSLVIAIANTGELFF. The chain has TRBV11-2 and TRBJ2-2; no definite D call. The V gene lost 1 base and the J gene lost 0 bases, with 12 bases spanning the gap. The CDR3 is made up of 17 amino acids. Germline CDR1 is SGHAT and CDR2 is FQNNGV.

The rearrangement links TRBV7-9 to TRBJ2-1, with D uncertain. The CDR3 is 16 residues long. Trimming stripped 5 bases from V and 5 bases from J, with 19 bases between. Germline V lookup: CDR1 SEHNR, CDR2 FQNEAQ (reference sequence). The chain's CDR3 is CASSRTAASLDNEQFF. The CDR3 DNA follows: TGTGCCAGCAGCCGAACTGCCGCCTCTTTAGACAATGAGCAGTTCTTC.

In this sample, this clonotype turned up many times. The CDR3 DNA sequence: TGTGCCAGCAGTTTGGGGCCTAACTATGGCTACACCTTC. Protein: CASSLGPNYGYTF. The chain couples TRBV27 to TRBJ1-2, with D possibly being TRBD1 (5 bases). Between the trimmed V and J ends, which lost 3 bases and 0 bases, there was a span of 5 bases. Per the germline V gene, CDR1 is MNHEY and CDR2 is SMNVEV (reference sequence). The CDR3 covers 13 residues.

This chain's CDR3 is CASSLGSGYTF. The CDR3 DNA reads TGTGCCAGCAGCCTGGGGTCCGGCTACACCTTC. The chain couples TRBV28 to TRBJ1-2; D call uncertain. V lost 6 bases and J 8 bases, leaving 10 bases between the germline ends. Germline V CDR1 and CDR2: MDHEN, SYDVKM. CDR3 length equals 11 residues.

This clonotype was seen a few times. V and J are TRBV6-2 or TRBV6-3 and TRBJ1-6, with D possibly TRBD1 on 6 matching bases. The V gene's germline CDR1 is MNHEY and CDR2 SVGEGT. This CDR3 is built from 15 residues. The V and J ends lost 10 bases and 4 bases respectively, with 17 bases between them. The CDR3 nucleotides are TGTGCCACCGCGCGGGACAACTCTTATAATTCACCCCTCCACTTT. Its protein is CATARDNSYNSPLHF.

The sample holds one count of this clonotype. The chain combines TRBV12-3 or TRBV12-4 with TRBJ2-3; possibly TRBD1 for D (6 bases). There are 15 residues in the CDR3. V was shortened by 8 bases and J by 3 bases, with 18 bases between the two germline ends. The CDR3 here is CASSPGTLGTDTQYF. As DNA, the CDR3 is TGTGCCAGCTCACCAGGGACACTGGGGACAGATACGCAGTATTTT.

The chain is built from TRBV6-2 or TRBV6-3 and TRBJ1-2; unclear D gene. This CDR3 comprises 13 residues. Trimming removed 2 bases from V and 6 bases from J, with 10 bases in between. In germline, CDR1 is MNHEY, CDR2 SVGEGT. The CDR3 loop reads CASSYGSGDGYTF. CDR3 DNA: TGTGCCAGCAGTTACGGGTCCGGAGATGGCTACACCTTC.

A few counts support this clonotype. The chain combines TRBV7-9 with TRBJ1-1, with no clear D. Looked up from germline, CDR1 is SEHNR and CDR2 is FQNEAQ (reference sequence). The length of the CDR3 is 12 residues. V lost 6 bases and J 4 bases, leaving 9 bases between the germline ends. CDR3 nucleotides: TGTGCCAGCAGTTCTTGGGGCACTGAAGCTTTCTTT. The encoded protein is CASSSWGTEAFF.

There are many counts of this clonotype. The chain joins TRBV27 to TRBJ2-3, with D tentatively TRBD1 or TRBD2 (5 bases each). The CDR3 has 14 residues. Trimming pared 5 bases from V and 2 bases from J, leaving 11 bases between. Germline V gives CDR1 MNHEY, CDR2 SMNVEV (reference sequence). CDR3 in DNA: TGTGCCAGCAGTAGCCGGGACGACACAGATACGCAGTATTTT. It yields the protein CASSSRDDTDTQYF.

There are a few counts of this clonotype. J is TRBJ1-1 and V is TRBV12-3 or TRBV12-4; tentative D call: TRBD1 (6 bases). The CDR3 length is 17 residues. Trimming stripped 0 bases from V and 2 bases from J, with 16 bases between. The CDR3 nucleotides are TGTGCCAGCAGTTTAGCGGGAGCACCGGGGGCAAACACTGAAGCTTTCTTT. Its protein product is CASSLAGAPGANTEAFF.

The chain links TRBV11-2 to TRBJ2-3; 9 nucleotides align to TRBD2. The CDR3 consists of 12 residues. CDR1 SGHAT and CDR2 FQNNGV come from the germline V gene. The CDR3 is CAASGGTDTQYF. The CDR3 nucleotides read TGTGCGGCTAGCGGGGGCACAGATACGCAGTATTTT.

V usage is TRBV5-1 and J usage is TRBJ1-1, with no clear D. The V gene's germline CDR1 is SGHRS and CDR2 YFSETQ. The CDR3 has 13 amino acids. Trimming removed 1 base at V and 2 bases at J, with 6 bases between. The CDR3 loop reads CASSLRTNTEAFF. The CDR3 DNA reads as TGCGCCAGCAGCTTGAGAACTAACACTGAAGCTTTCTTT.

With respect to this clonotype: A much larger clone differs from this one at a single base, so this may be a read error. V is TRBV19 and J is TRBJ1-1; TRBD1 aligns across 7 bases. The length of the CDR3 is 13 residues. The V gene's germline CDR1 is LNHDA and CDR2 SQIVND (reference sequence). In nucleotides, the CDR3 is TGTACCAGTAGTTGGGACAGGAACACTGAAGCTTTCTTT. This encodes CTSSWDRNTEAFF.

This clonotype has at least ten counts. The V and J genes are TRBV7-9 and TRBJ2-7, with 7 bases aligning to TRBD2. Germline V CDR1 and CDR2: SEHNR, FQNEAQ (reference sequence). The V segment lost 2 bases and the J segment 4 bases; nucleotides outside the gene matches: 14. The CDR3 is 17 residues long. The CDR3 here is CASSLLATSLVGYEQYF. The CDR3 region has the DNA TGTGCCAGCAGCTTATTGGCGACTAGCCTGGTCGGTTACGAGCAGTACTTC.

This clonotype was counted a few times. This sequence joins TRBV19 and TRBJ1-5, with 11 bases matching TRBD1. This CDR3 region has 15 residues. Germline V gene sequence: CDR1 LNHDA, CDR2 SQIVND (reference sequence). V lost 6 bases and J lost 6; bases outside the gene matches: 7. CDR3 residues: CASRSGTGGRQPQHF. The CDR3 DNA follows: TGTGCCAGTAGATCCGGGACAGGGGGTCGTCAGCCCCAGCATTTT.

The chain combines TRBV7-8 with TRBJ1-1; 7 nucleotides agree with TRBD1. The germline V gene has CDR1 SGHVS and CDR2 FQNEAQ. The CDR3 is 16 amino acids. V lost 4 bases and J lost 7; bases outside the gene matches: 15. CDR3 DNA sequence: TGTGCCAGCAGCTCAAGCCTCCTGGACAGGACGGTTGAAGCTTTCTTT. Translating gives CASSSSLLDRTVEAFF.

Remarks on this clonotype: At one of its ends the junction is not consistent with the germline gene, which may arise from a read error. This sequence joins TRBV5-1 and TRBJ2-7, with D uncertain. This CDR3 has 13 residues. The germline CDR1 and CDR2 sequences are SGHRS and YFSETQ. The DNA of the CDR3 is TGCGCCAGCAGCTTGGAGGGCCGGTACGATCAGTACTTC. It is translated as CASSLEGRYDQYF.

This clonotype was picked up many times. The chain carries TRBV7-9 and TRBJ2-7; D unresolved. CDR1 SEHNR and CDR2 FQNEAQ come from the germline V gene (reference sequence). V lost 4 bases and J 5 bases, leaving 9 bases between the germline ends. The CDR3 contains 12 residues. The CDR3 spells CASSSSRDEQYF. CDR3 sequence (DNA): TGTGCCAGCAGCTCATCTAGGGACGAGCAGTACTTC.

This clonotype was seen repeatedly, ten times or more. This sequence joins TRBV7-8 and TRBJ2-5; a weak D match, TRBD2 (5 bases). There are 14 residues in the CDR3. Trimming removed 4 bases from V and 0 bases from J, with 9 bases in between. Germline V gene data show CDR1 as SGHVS and CDR2 as FQNEAQ. CDR3 amino acids: CASSSGLHQETQYF. In DNA form, the CDR3 reads TGTGCCAGCAGCTCCGGACTGCACCAAGAGACCCAGTACTTC. Together with reference TRBV7-8 and TRBJ2-5, the CDR3 gives the full variable domain: GAGVSQSPRYKVAKRGQDVALRCDPISGHVSLFWYQQALGQGPEFLTYFQNEAQLDKSGLPSDRFFAERPEGSVSTLKIQRTQQEDSAVYLCASSSGLHQETQYFGPGTRLLVL.

In its sample, this clonotype was seen many times. The V call is TRBV12-3 or TRBV12-4, the J call TRBJ1-6, with D perhaps matching TRBD1 (6 bases). The V end lost 5 bases, the J end lost 7 bases, and 9 bases lay between the germline ends. The CDR3 is 13 amino acids. The CDR3 reads CASSLGQNSPLHF. CDR3 sequence (DNA): TGTGCCAGCAGTCTAGGACAGAATTCACCCCTCCACTTT.

This clonotype was counted a single time. V is TRBV3-1 and J is TRBJ2-3; no clear D gene. This CDR3 is built from 14 residues. V gave up 6 bases and J gave up 3 bases, with 13 bases separating them. Germline V CDR1 and CDR2: LGHDT, YNNKEL (reference sequence). CDR3: CASSPTAVTDTQYF. Written as DNA, the CDR3 is TGTGCCAGCAGTCCCACGGCGGTTACAGATACGCAGTATTTT.

There are many counts of this clonotype. V gene TRBV7-9 combines with J gene TRBJ1-1, with D possibly matching TRBD1 (5 bases). V shed 1 base and J shed 2 bases, with 14 bases lying between them. Germline V CDR1 and CDR2: SEHNR, FQNEAQ (reference sequence). There are 16 residues in the CDR3. CDR3 loop: CASSLVAGAINTEAFF. The CDR3, as DNA: TGTGCCAGCAGCTTAGTCGCTGGGGCCATCAACACTGAAGCTTTCTTT.

V is TRBV12-5 and J is TRBJ2-7; D remains unclear. The CDR3 contains 14 residues. V lost 7 bases and J 6 bases, leaving 19 bases between the germline ends. Germline-derived CDR1 and CDR2 are LGHNT and FRNRAP. The CDR3 loop reads CASDFRVPPGEQYF. In DNA form, the CDR3 reads TGTGCTAGTGATTTCCGGGTCCCACCGGGCGAGCAGTACTTC.

This clonotype was seen at least ten times. The J gene is TRBJ2-1, the V gene TRBV29-1; 7 nucleotides align to TRBD2. Trimming cost V 3 bases and J 5 bases; bases outside gene matches: 7. Germline-derived CDR1 and CDR2 are SQVTM and ANQGSEA. CDR3 length equals 14 residues. The CDR3 reads CSVDGRTGDNEQFF. CDR3 bases: TGCAGCGTTGACGGGAGGACTGGAGACAATGAGCAGTTCTTC.

A few counts support this clonotype. This chain links TRBV11-1 with TRBJ1-1; TRBD1 agrees at 8 bases. The CDR3 is 16 amino acids. J gave up 11 bases and V 5 bases, and 19 bases lay outside the gene matches. Germline V gives CDR1 SGHAT, CDR2 FQDESV (reference sequence). CDR3 nucleotide sequence: TGTGCCAGCAGCCGAGGGACAGGAGACTCCCTTGTTGGGGCTTTCTTT. Protein sequence: CASSRGTGDSLVGAFF.

This clonotype turned up a few times. The rearrangement links TRBV7-2 to TRBJ2-1; 13 bases are a match to TRBD2. CDR1 is SGHTA and CDR2 is FQGNSA in the germline V gene. J was trimmed by 4 bases and V by 5 bases; bases with no gene match: 5. The CDR3 contains 16 residues. The CDR3 spells CASSLRTSGGYNEQFF. Here the CDR3 DNA reads TGTGCCAGCAGCCTCAGGACTAGCGGGGGATACAATGAGCAGTTCTTC.

There are a few counts of this clonotype. The chain joins TRBV6-2 or TRBV6-3 to TRBJ2-7, with D perhaps TRBD1 (6 bases). From germline, CDR1 is MNHEY and CDR2 SVGEGT. Trimming shortened V by 4 bases and J by 5 bases, and 24 bases separated the two germline ends. This CDR3 spans 17 amino acids. CDR3 region: CASSSDWVQGKKDEQYF. The CDR3 DNA reads TGTGCCAGCAGTTCTGATTGGGTACAGGGAAAGAAGGACGAGCAGTACTTC.

This clonotype was observed many times. The chain combines TRBV7-3 with TRBJ2-2; TRBD1 aligns across 7 bases. Germline CDR1 SGHTA, CDR2 FQGTGA. The junction had 6 bases not matched to a gene; V was cut back by 2 bases and J by 6 bases. The CDR3 consists of 15 residues. CDR3 coding DNA: TGTGCCAGCAGCTTAGAACAGGGGCGACCCGGGGAGCTGTTTTTT. Translating gives CASSLEQGRPGELFF.

At least ten counts were recorded for this clonotype. The chain is built from TRBV7-2 and TRBJ2-5; no definite D call. Trimming took 2 bases from V and 5 from J, leaving 9 bases between them. Germline V gene sequence: CDR1 SGHTA, CDR2 FQGNSA. The CDR3 is made up of 13 amino acids. The CDR3, as DNA: TGTGCCAGCAGCTTACAGATCAGGGAGACCCAGTACTTC. Protein sequence: CASSLQIRETQYF.

The chain uses TRBV12-5 and TRBJ1-1, with no clear D. The germline V gene encodes CDR1 LGHNT and CDR2 FRNRAP. The ends were cut back, 7 bases at V and 12 bases at J, with 15 bases in the middle. The CDR3 is 11 residues long. The CDR3 DNA is TGTGCTAGTGAGCGAGGCCCACAGTCTTTCTTT. Translating gives CASERGPQSFF.

This clonotype showed up just a few times. The chain combines TRBV6-6 with TRBJ2-3, with TRBD1 matching over 8 bases. CDR3 length equals 18 residues. Germline V lookup: CDR1 MNHNY, CDR2 SVGAGI (reference sequence). V was pared by 3 bases and J by 4 bases, with 15 bases of the junction left unmatched. CDR3 bases: TGTGCCAGCAGTTATTCCCCCCCGGGGACAGGAAGGTCAGATACGCAGTATTTT. Translated, it gives CASSYSPPGTGRSDTQYF.